These 19 T cell receptor beta chains were sequenced from one sample in a study of regulatory T cells in long-lasting Graves disease (dated by TCRdb to about 2021). The time point label corresponds to: persistent/refractory GD, antithyroid drugs over 5 years with positive TRAb. RNA was extracted from PBMCs in TRIzol for both TCR sequencing and RNA sequencing. The protocol used for the library was multiplex PCR. Sequenced on an Illumina HiSeq 4000. CDR3 regions were amplified by Arm-PCR with iRepertoire HTBI primers to construct TCR beta libraries. TCRdb itself trimmed the public reads at Q25 with fastp, ran MiXCR and retained productive beta chains. Here each entry gathers all rows of one CDR3 protein and keeps the most common genes and DNA. Within this sample are some 280,000 distinct CDR3 sequences, with roughly a fifth of them counted one time only. The top ten clonotypes cover roughly 50% of the sample.

The material sequenced was peripheral blood mononuclear cells (PBMCs), taken when the disease was refractory, from a patient treated with antithyroid drugs. These receptors came from a female donor with Graves disease.

The rearrangement links TRBV18 to TRBJ1-4; the D gene is possibly TRBD1 (5 bases). V was pared by 5 bases and J by 8 bases, with 12 bases between. Per germline, CDR1 KGHSH and CDR2 LQKENI. The CDR3 spans 13 residues. CDR3 DNA sequence: TGTGCCAGCTCAGAGGGGCTAGGCGAAAAACTGTTTTTT. Encoded protein: CASSEGLGEKLFF.

The chain links TRBV20-1 to TRBJ1-4; tentative D call: TRBD1 (6 bases). The CDR3 length is 15 residues. V lost 7 bases and J lost 0, with 15 bases in between. CDR1 is DFQATT, CDR2 SNEGSKA, per germline (reference sequence). The CDR3, as DNA: TGCAGTGGGGGTGGGGGGCTCGCAACTAATGAAAAACTGTTTTTT. The encoded protein is CSGGGGLATNEKLFF.

This clonotype was recorded a few times. The chain links TRBV7-2 to TRBJ1-5; D is unresolved. Trimming cost V 1 base and J 11 bases, with 9 bases left between them. The CDR3 has 12 residues. Germline V gives CDR1 SGHTA, CDR2 FQGNSA. CDR3 in DNA: TGTGCCAGCAGCTTAGGGTCAGAGGCCCAGCATTTT. Its protein product is CASSLGSEAQHF.

This clonotype was counted a few times. The chain couples TRBV27 to TRBJ2-1, with D possibly matching TRBD2 (5 bases). Trimming removed 0 bases from V and 5 bases from J, with 8 bases in between. CDR3 size: 14 residues. Germline CDR1 and CDR2: MNHEY and SMNVEV (reference sequence). This CDR3 is CASSLSGLHNEQFF. The CDR3 DNA sequence: TGTGCCAGCAGTTTATCAGGACTCCACAATGAGCAGTTCTTC.

The chain has TRBV20-1 and TRBJ1-5, with D uncertain. Trimming shortened V by 3 bases and J by 0 bases, and 3 bases separated the two germline ends. Germline lookup yields CDR1 DFQATT and CDR2 SNEGSKA (reference sequence). The CDR3 totals 12 residues. CDR3 amino acids: CSASDSNQPQHF. CDR3 in DNA: TGCAGTGCTAGCGATAGCAATCAGCCCCAGCATTTT.

The V call is TRBV25-1, the J call TRBJ2-5; possibly TRBD1 for D (6 bases). The CDR3 has 15 residues. Germline V gene sequence: CDR1 MGHDK, CDR2 SYGVNS. V was cut by 3 bases and J by 6 bases, with 17 bases left in between. The CDR3, as DNA: TGTGCCAGCAGTGACAAGACAGGTCTTTTGAAGACCCAGTACTTC. It codes for CASSDKTGLLKTQYF.

The V gene is TRBV7-9, the J gene TRBJ1-2; D gene ambiguous. V was cut by 4 bases and J by 0 bases, with 12 bases left in between. The germline V gene encodes CDR1 SEHNR and CDR2 FQNEAQ (reference sequence). This CDR3 is 15 amino acids long. The DNA of the CDR3 is TGTGCCAGCAGCTACCCCTGGACTTCTAACTATGGCTACACCTTC. It encodes CASSYPWTSNYGYTF. The full variable domain, with the rest looked up from reference TRBV7-9 and TRBJ1-2, is DTGVSQNPRHKITKRGQNVTFRCDPISEHNRLYWYRQTLGQGPEFLTYFQNEAQLEKSRLLSDRFSAERPKGSFSTLEIQRTEQGDSAMYLCASSYPWTSNYGYTFGSGTRLTVV.

The sample holds many counts of this clonotype. The chain employs TRBV12-3 or TRBV12-4 and TRBJ1-6; possible D gene TRBD1, 5 bases. The V and J ends lost 6 bases and 7 bases respectively, with 13 bases between them. CDR3 length: 14 amino acids. CDR3 sequence reads: CASRRERGNSPLHF. The CDR3 DNA reads TGTGCCAGCAGGAGGGAGAGGGGCAATTCACCCCTCCACTTT.

This clonotype appeared many times. This rearrangement joins TRBV12-3 or TRBV12-4 to TRBJ2-7; a possible D gene is TRBD2 (5 bases). The CDR3 sequence is 14 residues long. V was pared by 2 bases and J by 2 bases, with 10 bases between. The CDR3 sequence: CASSLSRTPYEQYF. DNA for the CDR3: TGTGCCAGCAGTTTATCGAGGACTCCCTACGAGCAGTACTTC.

The chain recombines TRBV18 with TRBJ2-3; TRBD1 matches 8 bases. The trim removed 3 bases at V and 3 bases at J, leaving 5 bases unmatched. CDR1 KGHSH and CDR2 LQKENI come from the germline V gene. The CDR3 is 15 residues long. Here the CDR3 reads CASSPGQEGTDTQYF. The CDR3 coding sequence is TGTGCCAGCTCACCGGGACAGGAGGGTACAGATACGCAGTATTTT.

This clonotype was counted at least ten times. The V and J genes are TRBV28 and TRBJ2-7, with TRBD2 matching 8 bases. The CDR3 loop spans 14 amino acids. J was trimmed by 5 bases and V by 6 bases; bases with no gene match: 9. CDR1 is MDHEN, CDR2 SYDVKM, per germline. CDR3 sequence: CASSIGLASNEQYF. The CDR3 DNA is TGTGCCAGCAGCATCGGACTAGCAAGCAACGAGCAGTACTTC.

The chain links TRBV19 to TRBJ1-5; no reliable D call. V was pared by 3 bases and J by 4 bases, with 10 bases between. The CDR3 contains 14 residues. Germline V gene data show CDR1 as LNHDA and CDR2 as SQIVND (reference sequence). The CDR3 nucleotides are TGTGCCAGTAGTATCCCAGTGGGGAATCAGCCCCAGCATTTT. Translated: CASSIPVGNQPQHF.

Here the CDR3 DNA reads TGTGCCAGCTCACCGGTTTCAGGGCAGGACCAGCCCCAGCATTTT. This encodes CASSPVSGQDQPQHF. The rearrangement links TRBV18 to TRBJ1-5, with D possibly TRBD1 on 5 matching bases. CDR1 KGHSH and CDR2 LQKENI come from the germline V gene. The CDR3 sequence is 15 residues long. Trimming cost V 3 bases and J 7 bases, with 16 bases left between them.

In this sample, this clonotype turned up many times. The V call is TRBV7-9, the J call TRBJ1-2; 11 positions agree with TRBD1. Losses at the gene ends were 5 bases for V and 6 bases for J; bases not matched to a gene: 8. This CDR3 has 15 amino acids. Germline CDR1 and CDR2: SEHNR and FQNEAQ (reference sequence). The CDR3 loop is CASSGPGTGGDGYTF. The CDR3 DNA is TGTGCCAGCAGCGGCCCCGGGACAGGGGGTGATGGCTACACCTTC.

In this sample, this clonotype turned up a few times. The chain joins TRBV28 to TRBJ2-2; 7 positions match TRBD2. The CDR3 has 12 residues. Per germline, CDR1 MDHEN and CDR2 SYDVKM. V was clipped by 6 bases and J by 7 bases; unmatched bases: 2. In DNA form, the CDR3 reads TGTGCCAGCAGCCGGGAGGTCGGGGAGCTGTTTTTT. Translated, it gives CASSREVGELFF.

This clonotype was seen only a few times. The chain has TRBV19 and TRBJ2-5; TRBD1 might be the D (5 bases). Trimming took 5 bases from V and 3 from J, leaving 10 bases between them. This CDR3 is 13 amino acids long. CDR1 is LNHDA, CDR2 SQIVND, per germline (reference sequence). CDR3 nucleotide sequence: TGTGCCAGTAGTCCCAGGGCGGAAGAGACCCAGTACTTC. Protein sequence: CASSPRAEETQYF.

The chain has TRBV3-1 and TRBJ1-6, with a possible D match to TRBD1 (6 bases). The CDR3 has 14 residues. Trimming stripped 0 bases from V and 17 bases from J, with 17 bases between. Germline V gives CDR1 LGHDT, CDR2 YNNKEL (reference sequence). CDR3 nucleotide sequence: TGTGCCAGCAGCCAAGATCAGTCAGGGGCGGCTATCCACTTT. Protein product: CASSQDQSGAAIHF.

This clonotype has ten or more counts. The chain links TRBV28 to TRBJ2-5; 7 bases are shared with TRBD1. CDR3 size: 15 residues. The V segment lost 4 bases and the J segment 2 bases; nucleotides outside the gene matches: 7. Germline CDR1 and CDR2: MDHEN and SYDVKM. CDR3 bases: TGTGCCAGCAGTTCCACACAGGGGAAACAAGAGACCCAGTACTTC. Translating gives CASSSTQGKQETQYF. Together with reference TRBV28 and TRBJ2-5, the CDR3 gives the full variable domain: DVKVTQSSRYLVKRTGEKVFLECVQDMDHENMFWYRQDPGLGLRLIYFSYDVKMKEKGDIPEGYSVSREKKERFSLILESASTNQTSMYLCASSSTQGKQETQYFGPGTRLLVL.

This clonotype has just one count. The chain couples TRBV29-1 to TRBJ1-1; 9 bases match TRBD1. Germline loops: CDR1 SQVTM, CDR2 ANQGSEA. CDR3 length: 13 residues. Germline trimming cut 6 bases from V and 4 bases from J; bases unmatched to any gene: 6. The CDR3 nucleotides read TGCAGCGTCGACAGGGGGATGAGCACTGAAGCTTTCTTT. Its protein product is CSVDRGMSTEAFF.